This T cell receptor (beta chain) is from a study of T cells in Graves' hyperthyroidism and ophthalmopathy. General study results and limits: In blood, most of the thyroid clonotypes expanded above 0.001 were also present. Ophthalmopathy prediction by the model preceded onset by a median roughly 6 months. A model using 13 V-J features told ophthalmopathy apart from stable hyperthyroidism.

Graves' hyperthyroidism showing no ophthalmopathy progression within 18 months was considered stable. The ends lost 7 bases at V and 6 bases at J; junction bases unmatched: 12. CDR3 size: 15 residues. Per germline, CDR1 LNHDA and CDR2 SQIVND (reference sequence). The investigators amplified TCR beta CDR3 regions from RNA transcripts. A set of HTBI primers served as the primers for a first-round RT-PCR of the TCR CDR3. TCRdb independently ran MiXCR on the multiplex PCR reads; one entry per CDR3 protein. The sample lists roughly 720,000 distinct CDR3 sequences; around 16% were seen once. With respect to this clonotype: Its antigen is not identified.

The source of this sequence is a man aged 50-59 years with Graves' hyperthyroidism. The chain has TRBV19 and TRBJ1-5; 7 bases are shared with TRBD1. The sequencing input was blood. The CDR3 DNA reads TGTGCCAGTACCCCAGGGGGTTATTATAGTCAGCCCCAGCATTTT. As protein: CASTPGGYYSQPQHF.